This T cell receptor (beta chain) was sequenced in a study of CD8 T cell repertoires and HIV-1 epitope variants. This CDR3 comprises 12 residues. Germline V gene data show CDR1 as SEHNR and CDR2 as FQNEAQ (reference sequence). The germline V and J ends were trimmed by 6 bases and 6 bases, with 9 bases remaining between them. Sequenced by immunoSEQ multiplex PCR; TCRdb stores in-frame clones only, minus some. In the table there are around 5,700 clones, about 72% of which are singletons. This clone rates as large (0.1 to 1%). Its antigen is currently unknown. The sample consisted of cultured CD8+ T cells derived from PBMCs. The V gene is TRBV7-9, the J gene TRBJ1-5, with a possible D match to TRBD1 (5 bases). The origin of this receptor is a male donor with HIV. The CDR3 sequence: CASRAGTQPQHF. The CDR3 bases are TGTGCCAGCAGAGCGGGGACTCAGCCCCAGCATTTT.